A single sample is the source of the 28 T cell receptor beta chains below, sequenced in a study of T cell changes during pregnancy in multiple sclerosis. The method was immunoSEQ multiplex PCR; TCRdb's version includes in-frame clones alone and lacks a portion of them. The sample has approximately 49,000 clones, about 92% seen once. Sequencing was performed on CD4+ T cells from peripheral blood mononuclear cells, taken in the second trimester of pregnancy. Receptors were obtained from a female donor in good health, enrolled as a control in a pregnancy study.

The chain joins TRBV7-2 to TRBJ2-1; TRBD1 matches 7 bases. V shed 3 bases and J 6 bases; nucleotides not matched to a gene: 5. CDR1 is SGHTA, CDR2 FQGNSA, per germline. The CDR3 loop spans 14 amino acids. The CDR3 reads CASSFWDSINEQFF. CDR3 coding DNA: TGTGCCAGCAGCTTCTGGGACAGCATCAATGAGCAGTTCTTC.

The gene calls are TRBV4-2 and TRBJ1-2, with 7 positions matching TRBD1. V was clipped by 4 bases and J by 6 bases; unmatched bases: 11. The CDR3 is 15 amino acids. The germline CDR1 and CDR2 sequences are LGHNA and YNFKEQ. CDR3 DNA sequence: TGTGCCAGCAGCCCCTCACAGGGGATTGTAGATGGCTACACCTTC. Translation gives CASSPSQGIVDGYTF.

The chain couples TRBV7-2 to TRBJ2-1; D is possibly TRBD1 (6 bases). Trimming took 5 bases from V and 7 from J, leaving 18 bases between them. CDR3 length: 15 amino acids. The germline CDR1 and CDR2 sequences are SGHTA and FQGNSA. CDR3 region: CASSITSDRNNEQFF. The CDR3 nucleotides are TGTGCCAGCAGCATTACCTCAGACAGGAATAATGAGCAGTTCTTC.

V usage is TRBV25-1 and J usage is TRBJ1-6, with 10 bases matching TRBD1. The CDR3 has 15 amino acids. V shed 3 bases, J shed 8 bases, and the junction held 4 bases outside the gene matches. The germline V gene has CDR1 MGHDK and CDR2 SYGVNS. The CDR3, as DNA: TGTGCCAGCAGTGAGGCGGGACAGGGGTATTCACCCCTCCACTTT. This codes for CASSEAGQGYSPLHF. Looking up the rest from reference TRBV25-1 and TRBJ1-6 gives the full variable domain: EADIYQTPRYLVIGTGKKITLECSQTMGHDKMYWYQQDPGMELHLIHYSYGVNSTEKGDLSSESTVSRIRTEHFPLTLESARPSHTSQYLCASSEAGQGYSPLHFGNGTRLTVT.

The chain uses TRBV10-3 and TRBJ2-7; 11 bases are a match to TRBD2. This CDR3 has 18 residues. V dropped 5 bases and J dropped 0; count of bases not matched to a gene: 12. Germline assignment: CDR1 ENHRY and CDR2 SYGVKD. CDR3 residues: CAISKWGVAGGSSYEQYF. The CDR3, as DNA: TGTGCCATCAGTAAGTGGGGAGTAGCGGGGGGGAGCTCCTACGAGCAGTACTTC.

CDR3 coding DNA: TGTGCCAGCAGCCAAGGGAGGGGCGTCGTCTATGGCTACACCTTC. This gives the protein CASSQGRGVVYGYTF. V gene TRBV14 combines with J gene TRBJ1-2, with D tentatively TRBD1 (5 bases). Trimming took off 1 base at V and 4 bases at J, with 13 bases between the two ends. CDR1 and CDR2 (germline): SGHDN, FVKESK. The CDR3 contains 15 residues.

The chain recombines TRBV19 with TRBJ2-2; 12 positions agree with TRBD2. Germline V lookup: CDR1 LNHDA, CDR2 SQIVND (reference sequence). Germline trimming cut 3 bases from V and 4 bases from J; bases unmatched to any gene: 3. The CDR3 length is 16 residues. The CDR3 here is CASSILAGGPTGELFF. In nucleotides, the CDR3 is TGTGCCAGTAGTATCCTAGCGGGAGGGCCCACCGGGGAGCTGTTTTTT.

This CDR3 is CASRGTVLLYGYTF. The DNA of the CDR3 is TGTGCCAGCAGGGGGACAGTCCTGCTCTATGGCTACACCTTC. This chain connects TRBV2 to TRBJ1-2; TRBD1 agrees at 7 bases. The trim removed 6 bases at V and 4 bases at J, leaving 8 bases unmatched. The length of the CDR3 is 14 residues. Germline-derived CDR1 and CDR2 are SNHLY and FYNNEI.

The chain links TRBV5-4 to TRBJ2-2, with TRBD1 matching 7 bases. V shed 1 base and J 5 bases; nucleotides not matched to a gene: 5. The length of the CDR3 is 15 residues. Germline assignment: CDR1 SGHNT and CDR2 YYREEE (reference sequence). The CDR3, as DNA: TGTGCCAGCAGCTTGCAGGGGGAAATTACCGGGGAGCTGTTTTTT. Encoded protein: CASSLQGEITGELFF.

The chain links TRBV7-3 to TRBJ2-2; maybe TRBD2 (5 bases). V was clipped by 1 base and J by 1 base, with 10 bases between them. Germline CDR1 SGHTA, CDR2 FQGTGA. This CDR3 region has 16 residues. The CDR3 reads CASSLRGGLNTGELFF. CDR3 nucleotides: TGTGCCAGCAGCTTAAGAGGAGGCCTGAACACCGGGGAGCTGTTTTTT.

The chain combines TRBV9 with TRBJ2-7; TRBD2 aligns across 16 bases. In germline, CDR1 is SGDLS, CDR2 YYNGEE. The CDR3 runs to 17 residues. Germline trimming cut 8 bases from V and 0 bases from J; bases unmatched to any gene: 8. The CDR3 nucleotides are TGTGCCAGTTCCCGCGGGACTAGCGGGAGGGCCTCCTACGAGCAGTACTTC. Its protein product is CASSRGTSGRASYEQYF.

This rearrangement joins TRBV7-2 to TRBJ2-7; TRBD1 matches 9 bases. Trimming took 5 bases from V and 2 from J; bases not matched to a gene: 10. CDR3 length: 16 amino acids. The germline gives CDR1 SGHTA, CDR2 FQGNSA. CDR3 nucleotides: TGTGCCAGCAGCATACTGGGACAGGGCCAACCCTACGAGCAGTACTTC. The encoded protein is CASSILGQGQPYEQYF. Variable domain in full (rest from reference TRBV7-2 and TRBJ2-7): GAGVSQSPSNKVTEKGKDVELRCDPISGHTALYWYRQSLGQGLEFLIYFQGNSAPDKSGLPSDRFSAERTGGSVSTLTIQRTQQEDSAVYLCASSILGQGQPYEQYFGPGTRLTVT.

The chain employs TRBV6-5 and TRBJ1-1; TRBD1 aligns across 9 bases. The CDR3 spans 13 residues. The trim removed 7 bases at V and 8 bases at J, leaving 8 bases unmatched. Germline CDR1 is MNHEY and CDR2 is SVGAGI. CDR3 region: CASTRPGTGEAFF. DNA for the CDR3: TGTGCCAGCACCAGGCCCGGGACAGGGGAAGCTTTCTTT.

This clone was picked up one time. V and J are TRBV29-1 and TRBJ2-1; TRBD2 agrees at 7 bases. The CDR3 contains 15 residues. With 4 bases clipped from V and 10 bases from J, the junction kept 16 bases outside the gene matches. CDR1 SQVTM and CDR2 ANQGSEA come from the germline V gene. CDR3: CSVGRSGILRGEQFF. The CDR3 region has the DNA TGCAGCGTTGGGAGGAGCGGGATTCTCCGGGGGGAGCAGTTCTTC.

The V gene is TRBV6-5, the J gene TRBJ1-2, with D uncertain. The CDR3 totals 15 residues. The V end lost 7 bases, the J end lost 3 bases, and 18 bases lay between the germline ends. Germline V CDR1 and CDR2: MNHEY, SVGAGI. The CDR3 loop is CASTTYVGEHYGYTF. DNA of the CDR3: TGTGCCAGCACGACGTACGTCGGGGAACACTATGGCTACACCTTC.

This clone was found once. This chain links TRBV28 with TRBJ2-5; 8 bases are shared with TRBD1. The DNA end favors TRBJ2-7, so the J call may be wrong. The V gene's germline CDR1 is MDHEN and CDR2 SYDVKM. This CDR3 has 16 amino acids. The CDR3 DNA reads TGTGCCAGCACCCCAGTTTCGGGGACAGGTCCCTACGAGCAGTACTTC. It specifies CASTPVSGTGPYEQYF.

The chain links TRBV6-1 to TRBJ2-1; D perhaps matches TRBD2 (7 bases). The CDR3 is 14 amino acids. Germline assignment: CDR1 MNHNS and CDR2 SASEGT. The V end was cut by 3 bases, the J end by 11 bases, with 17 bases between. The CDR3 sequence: CASSEWGGRGQQFF. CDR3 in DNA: TGTGCCAGCAGTGAGTGGGGGGGGCGGGGACAGCAGTTCTTC.

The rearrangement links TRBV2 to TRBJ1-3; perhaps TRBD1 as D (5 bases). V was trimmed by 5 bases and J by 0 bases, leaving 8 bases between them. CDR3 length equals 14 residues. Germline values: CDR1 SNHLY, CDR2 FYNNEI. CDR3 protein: CASSLDSSGNTIYF. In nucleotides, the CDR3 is TGTGCCAGCAGTTTAGACAGCTCTGGAAACACCATATATTTT.

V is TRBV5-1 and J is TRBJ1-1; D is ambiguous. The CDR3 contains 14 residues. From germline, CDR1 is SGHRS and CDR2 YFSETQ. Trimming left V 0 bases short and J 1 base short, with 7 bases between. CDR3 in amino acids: CASSLEAANTEAFF. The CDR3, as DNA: TGCGCCAGCAGCTTGGAGGCGGCGAACACTGAAGCTTTCTTT.

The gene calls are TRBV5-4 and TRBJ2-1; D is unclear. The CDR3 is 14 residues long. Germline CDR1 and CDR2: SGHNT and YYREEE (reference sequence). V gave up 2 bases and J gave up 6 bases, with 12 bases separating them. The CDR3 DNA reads TGTGCCAGCAGCTTCAGTGGGCAAGGCAATGAGCAGTTCTTC. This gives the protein CASSFSGQGNEQFF.

CDR3 protein: CASSPHSAGGNEQYF. CDR3 sequence (DNA): TGTGCCAGCAGTCCCCACTCGGCGGGGGGGAACGAGCAGTACTTC. The rearrangement links TRBV28 to TRBJ2-7, with 9 bases lining up with TRBD2. The trim removed 5 bases at V and 5 bases at J, leaving 10 bases unmatched. Per germline, CDR1 MDHEN and CDR2 SYDVKM. There are 15 residues in the CDR3.

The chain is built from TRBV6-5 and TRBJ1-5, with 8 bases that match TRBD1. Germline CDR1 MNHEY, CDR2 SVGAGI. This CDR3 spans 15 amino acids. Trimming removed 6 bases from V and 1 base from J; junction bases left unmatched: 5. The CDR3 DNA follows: TGTGCCAGCAGCCCGACAGGGGTAAGCAATCAGCCCCAGCATTTT. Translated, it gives CASSPTGVSNQPQHF.

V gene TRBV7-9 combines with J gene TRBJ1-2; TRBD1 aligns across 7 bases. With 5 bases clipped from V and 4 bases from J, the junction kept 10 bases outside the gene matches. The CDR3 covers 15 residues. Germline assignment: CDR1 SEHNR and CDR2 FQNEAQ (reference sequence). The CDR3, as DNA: TGTGCCAGCAGCCTTGGGACAGCCACCTTCTATGGCTACACCTTC. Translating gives CASSLGTATFYGYTF.

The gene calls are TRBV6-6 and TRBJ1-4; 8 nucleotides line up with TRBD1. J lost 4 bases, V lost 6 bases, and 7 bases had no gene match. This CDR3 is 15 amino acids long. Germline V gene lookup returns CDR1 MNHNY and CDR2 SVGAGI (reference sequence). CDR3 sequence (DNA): TGTGCCAGCAGCGCTGGGACAGGTCTTAATGAAAAACTGTTTTTT. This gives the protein CASSAGTGLNEKLFF.

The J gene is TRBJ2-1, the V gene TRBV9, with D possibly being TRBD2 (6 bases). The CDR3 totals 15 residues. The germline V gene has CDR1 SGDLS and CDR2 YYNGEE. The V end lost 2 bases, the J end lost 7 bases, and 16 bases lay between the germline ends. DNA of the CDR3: TGTGCCAGCAGCGTGATGCGGGGCCAAAAAAATGAGCAGTTCTTC. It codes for CASSVMRGQKNEQFF.

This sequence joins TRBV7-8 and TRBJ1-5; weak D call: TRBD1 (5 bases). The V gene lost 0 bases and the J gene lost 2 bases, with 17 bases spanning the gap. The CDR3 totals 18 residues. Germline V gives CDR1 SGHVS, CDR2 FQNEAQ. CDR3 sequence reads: CASSLATTGRWGNQPQHF. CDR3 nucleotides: TGTGCCAGCAGCTTAGCCACAACAGGAAGGTGGGGCAATCAGCCCCAGCATTTT.

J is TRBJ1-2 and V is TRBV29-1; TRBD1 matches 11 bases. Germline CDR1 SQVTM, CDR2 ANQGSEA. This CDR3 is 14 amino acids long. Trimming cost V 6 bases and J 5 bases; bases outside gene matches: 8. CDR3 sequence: CSVRGGDRGYGYTF. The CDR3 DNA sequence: TGCAGCGTCAGGGGGGGGGACAGGGGGTATGGCTACACCTTC.

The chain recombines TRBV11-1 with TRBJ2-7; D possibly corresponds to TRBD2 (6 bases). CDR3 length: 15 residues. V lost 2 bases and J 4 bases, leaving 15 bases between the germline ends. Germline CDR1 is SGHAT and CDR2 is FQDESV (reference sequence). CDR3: CASSLHGTFGYEQYF. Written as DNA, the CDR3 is TGTGCCAGCAGCTTACATGGGACTTTTGGATACGAGCAGTACTTC.